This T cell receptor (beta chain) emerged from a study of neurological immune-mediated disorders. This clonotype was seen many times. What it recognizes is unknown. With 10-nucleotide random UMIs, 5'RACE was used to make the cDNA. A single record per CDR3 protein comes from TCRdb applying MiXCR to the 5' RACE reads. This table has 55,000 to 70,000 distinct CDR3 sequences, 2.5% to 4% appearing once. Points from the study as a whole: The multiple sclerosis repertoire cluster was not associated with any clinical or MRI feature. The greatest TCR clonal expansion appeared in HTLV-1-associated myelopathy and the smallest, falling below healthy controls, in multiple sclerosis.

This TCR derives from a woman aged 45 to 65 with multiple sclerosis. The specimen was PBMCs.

CDR3 region: CASSLEGGRDNEQFF. The CDR3 DNA sequence: TGTGCCAGCAGCTTGGAGGGCGGGAGGGACAATGAGCAGTTCTTC. The chain has TRBV5-6 and TRBJ2-1, with 9 bases that match TRBD2. CDR1 is SGHDT and CDR2 is YYEEEE in the germline V gene. The CDR3 totals 15 residues. With V trimmed by 0 bases and J by 5 bases, 3 bases remained unmatched.